This T cell receptor (beta chain) emerged from a study of control samples from healthy donors and cancer patients. This clone has just one count. Measured with immunoSEQ multiplex PCR; TCRdb has only the in-frame clones, and not every one. The repertoire holds 95,000 to 130,000 clones, with over 90% as singletons. The clonotype was recovered from a man aged 30 to 39 in good health. Sequencing was performed on blood.

The CDR3 DNA reads as TGCGCCAGCAGCCTGGACAGGGGGCCGAATGGCTACACCTTC. Its translation is CASSLDRGPNGYTF. The chain joins TRBV5-1 to TRBJ1-2; TRBD1 aligns across 11 bases. Germline assignment: CDR1 SGHRS and CDR2 YFSETQ. This CDR3 contains 14 residues. V was clipped by 4 bases and J by 6 bases; unmatched bases: 5.